A selection of T cell receptor beta chains follows, all from one sample in a study of post-analysis software for immune sequencing data. TCRdb re-derived calls from the PCR reads in MiXCR, one entry per CDR3 protein. The sample has roughly 800,000 distinct CDR3 sequences, roughly half seen once; the top ten hold 4.6%. The sequencing sample was made of blood. These receptors originate from a girl aged 10 to 17 with multiple sclerosis. The CDR3 runs from the conserved cysteine through the conserved F or W. Each record gives: CDR3 length, J gene, D gene, V gene, clone size, CDR3 protein, CDR3 DNA. D genes are given only for firm matches. Clone size is shown for a subset of rows, as once, few, many or a class of expanded clone.

CDR3 length: 18
J gene: TRBJ2-6
D gene: TRBD1
V gene: TRBV20-1
clone size: -
CDR3 protein: CSAREGTGSWSGANVLTF
CDR3 DNA: TGCAGTGCTAGAGAAGGGACAGGTTCATGGTCTGGGGCCAACGTCCTGACTTTC

CDR3 length: 19
J gene: TRBJ1-4
D gene: -
V gene: TRBV12-5
clone size: -
CDR3 protein: CASGLPYPLSRSTNEKLFF
CDR3 DNA: TGTGCTAGTGGTTTGCCGTACCCCCTTAGTAGGTCAACTAATGAAAAACTGTTTTTT

CDR3 length: 13
J gene: TRBJ2-1
D gene: TRBD2
V gene: TRBV29-1
clone size: -
CDR3 protein: CSVVTSGYNEQFF
CDR3 DNA: TGCAGCGTTGTAACTAGCGGATACAATGAGCAGTTCTTC

CDR3 length: 15
J gene: TRBJ1-2
D gene: -
V gene: TRBV5-5
clone size: -
CDR3 protein: CASSRGHQGTYGYTF
CDR3 DNA: TGTGCCAGCAGCCGGGGACACCAAGGGACCTATGGCTACACCTTC

CDR3 length: 17
J gene: TRBJ2-6
D gene: -
V gene: TRBV7-9
clone size: -
CDR3 protein: CASSLASGPLRANVLTF
CDR3 DNA: TGTGCCAGCAGCTTAGCATCGGGGCCCCTCAGGGCCAACGTCCTGACTTTC

CDR3 length: 17
J gene: TRBJ2-7
D gene: -
V gene: TRBV5-1
clone size: -
CDR3 protein: CASSLAGFRDNSYEQYF
CDR3 DNA: TGCGCCAGCAGCTTGGCCGGCTTTCGGGACAACTCCTACGAGCAGTACTTC

CDR3 length: 13
J gene: TRBJ2-7
D gene: -
V gene: TRBV3-1
clone size: once
CDR3 protein: CASEPSLGGEQYF
CDR3 DNA: TGTGCCAGCGAACCGAGTCTGGGGGGTGAGCAGTACTTC

CDR3 length: 17
J gene: TRBJ2-7
D gene: TRBD1
V gene: TRBV4-1
clone size: -
CDR3 protein: CASSQDPPGTGDYEQYF
CDR3 DNA: TGCGCCAGCAGCCAAGATCCTCCAGGGACAGGGGACTACGAGCAGTACTTC

CDR3 length: 15
J gene: TRBJ2-1
D gene: TRBD2
V gene: TRBV29-1
clone size: -
CDR3 protein: CSVDIAGTIYNEQFF
CDR3 DNA: TGCAGCGTTGATATAGCGGGGACCATCTACAATGAGCAGTTCTTC

CDR3 length: 14
J gene: TRBJ1-1
D gene: -
V gene: TRBV7-2
clone size: -
CDR3 protein: CASSRSTANTEAFF
CDR3 DNA: TGTGCCAGCAGCAGATCCACAGCGAACACTGAAGCTTTCTTT

CDR3 length: 10
J gene: TRBJ2-1
D gene: -
V gene: TRBV29-1
clone size: -
CDR3 protein: CSVEVGIRFF
CDR3 DNA: TGCAGCGTTGAGGTAGGGATTCGGTTCTTC

CDR3 length: 11
J gene: TRBJ1-2
D gene: -
V gene: TRBV10-3
clone size: few
CDR3 protein: CAISDYGGYTF
CDR3 DNA: TGTGCCATCAGTGATTATGGGGGCTACACCTTC

CDR3 length: 11
J gene: TRBJ2-7
D gene: -
V gene: TRBV5-1
clone size: -
CDR3 protein: CASSMPYEQYF
CDR3 DNA: TGCGCCAGCAGTATGCCCTACGAGCAGTACTTC

CDR3 length: 15
J gene: TRBJ2-7
D gene: -
V gene: TRBV6-6
clone size: few
CDR3 protein: CASSREGADSYEQYF
CDR3 DNA: TGTGCCAGCAGCCGGGAGGGGGCGGACTCCTACGAGCAGTACTTC

CDR3 length: 15
J gene: TRBJ2-2
D gene: -
V gene: TRBV3-1
clone size: few
CDR3 protein: CASSQDTGYTGELFF
CDR3 DNA: TGTGCCAGCAGCCAAGATACAGGGTACACCGGGGAGCTGTTTTTT

CDR3 length: 15
J gene: TRBJ2-1
D gene: TRBD2
V gene: TRBV20-1
clone size: -
CDR3 protein: CSASPSGSSYNEQFF
CDR3 DNA: TGCAGTGCTAGTCCTAGCGGGAGCTCCTACAATGAGCAGTTCTTC

CDR3 length: 20
J gene: TRBJ2-1
D gene: TRBD2
V gene: TRBV7-2
clone size: -
CDR3 protein: CASSLGGRLAGASSYNEQFF
CDR3 DNA: TGTGCCAGCAGCTTAGGGGGTCGGCTAGCGGGGGCGTCCTCCTACAATGAGCAGTTCTTC